Listed below are T cell receptor beta chains from one sample, sequenced in a study of blood T cell repertoires in COVID-19. TCRdb's table, derived via immunoSEQ multiplex PCR, lists solely in-frame clones and lacks some. This table has roughly 250,000 clones, over 80% appearing once. Sequencing was performed on PBMCs or T cells enriched from blood (not recorded which). The receptors were sampled from a woman aged 25 to 39 with acute COVID-19. Both conserved end residues are part of each CDR3. A D gene is named only where the DNA matches it firmly. Clone size is given for some rows only: seen once, a few or many times, or a class if the clone is expanded.

V gene,clone size,D gene,J gene,CDR3 DNA,CDR3 protein
TRBV11-3,NA,NA,TRBJ2-1,TGTGCCAGCAGCGTGACTGCTAGCTCCTACAATGAGCAGTTCTTC,CASSVTASSYNEQFF
TRBV3-1/TRBV3-2,few,NA,TRBJ2-7,TGTGCCAGCAGCCAACAGGGTGTCAACGAGCAGTACTTC,CASSQQGVNEQYF
TRBV19,NA,NA,TRBJ1-5,TGTGCCAGTAGTTTCGGGGGGCAGCCCCAGCATTTT,CASSFGGQPQHF
TRBV30,NA,NA,TRBJ2-1,TGTGCCTGGAGTGTGGGGACACTCAATGAGCAGTTCTTC,CAWSVGTLNEQFF
TRBV4-1,NA,NA,TRBJ2-7,TGCGCCAGCAGCCAAGATAGGGGCAGCTACGAGCAGTACTTC,CASSQDRGSYEQYF
TRBV5-6,NA,TRBD2,TRBJ2-5,TGTGCCAGCAGCCCGGGACTAGGAAGGAAACAAGAGACCCAGTACTTC,CASSPGLGRKQETQYF
TRBV2,NA,TRBD1,TRBJ1-2,TGTGCCAGCAGTGTGGGACAGGGGGCCTATGGCTACACCTTC,CASSVGQGAYGYTF
TRBV5-1,NA,NA,TRBJ1-5,TGCGCCAGCAGCTTGGCCGGGGGAAATCAGCCCCAGCATTTT,CASSLAGGNQPQHF
TRBV11-2,NA,NA,TRBJ2-1,TGTGCCAGCAGCTTGACAGGCCACAATGAGCAGTTCTTC,CASSLTGHNEQFF
TRBV7-9,NA,TRBD1,TRBJ1-2,TGTGCCAGCAGCTTATTACCCCGGGACAGTGATAACTATGGCTACACCTTC,CASSLLPRDSDNYGYTF
TRBV10-3,NA,TRBD1,TRBJ1-2,TGTGCCATCAGTGAAAATCCTGGGAAGGGGGCATATGGCTACACCTTC,CAISENPGKGAYGYTF
TRBV19,NA,NA,TRBJ2-7,TGTGCCAGTAGTCAGGACTCCCCCTCCTACGAGCAGTACTTC,CASSQDSPSYEQYF
TRBV3-1/TRBV3-2,NA,TRBD1,TRBJ1-6,TGTGCCAGCAGAATCGGGACAGATAATTCACCCCTCCACTTT,CASRIGTDNSPLHF
TRBV23-1,NA,NA,TRBJ1-1,TGCGCCAGCAGTCATTCGACAGAGACCCCTGAAGCTTTCTTT,CASSHSTETPEAFF
TRBV7-9,NA,TRBD1,TRBJ1-2,TGTGCCAGCAGCCCCCGGACAGGGAATACCTATGGCTACACCTTC,CASSPRTGNTYGYTF